This T cell receptor beta chain was sequenced for a study of CD8+CD57+ T cells in acquired aplastic anemia. Study overall: When averaged, DNA from sorted CD4+ and CD8+ cells came to approximately 3.2 ug.

Note on this clonotype: Its specificity is not known.

The CDR3 runs 14 residues. V dropped 0 bases and J dropped 7 bases, with 13 bases sitting between them. Germline CDR1 reads SGHNT; CDR2 reads YYREEE (reference sequence). Genomic DNA constituted the template upon which TCR beta VDJ and CDR3 profiling was performed. Via MiXCR, TCRdb re-called the reads, giving one row per CDR3 protein. The sample lists 300,000 or so distinct CDR3 sequences; roughly 59% were seen once. Overall study results and limits: Simpson's diversity of CD8+ cells was not significantly different in patients compared with controls. Shared by patients and controls, just under 30 CD8+ CDR3s were abundant in patients.

CD8+CD57+ cell expansion, shown by flow cytometry, had occurred in the patients selected for sequencing. Every patient was diagnosed with severe acquired aplastic anemia. Input material: sorted CD4+, CD8+, or CD8+CD57+ T cells (not recorded which) from PBMCs. This TCR was sampled from a human donor with aplastic anemia. V usage is TRBV5-4 and J usage is TRBJ1-1, with D perhaps matching TRBD1 (5 bases). Written as DNA, the CDR3 is TGTGCCAGCAGCTTGGAGGCAGGGAGGTTTGAAGCTTTCTTT. Protein product: CASSLEAGRFEAFF.